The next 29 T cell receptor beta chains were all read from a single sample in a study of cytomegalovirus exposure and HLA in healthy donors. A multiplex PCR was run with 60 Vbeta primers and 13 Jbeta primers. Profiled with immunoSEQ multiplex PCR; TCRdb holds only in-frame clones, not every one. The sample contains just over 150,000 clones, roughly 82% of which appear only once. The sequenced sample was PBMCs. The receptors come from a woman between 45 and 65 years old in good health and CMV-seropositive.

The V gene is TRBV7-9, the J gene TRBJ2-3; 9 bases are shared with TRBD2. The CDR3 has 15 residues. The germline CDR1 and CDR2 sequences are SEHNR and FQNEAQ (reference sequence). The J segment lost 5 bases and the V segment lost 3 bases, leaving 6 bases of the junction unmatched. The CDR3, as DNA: TGTGCCAGCAGCTTGTCAGAGCGGGGGGTAGATACGCAGTATTTT. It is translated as CASSLSERGVDTQYF.

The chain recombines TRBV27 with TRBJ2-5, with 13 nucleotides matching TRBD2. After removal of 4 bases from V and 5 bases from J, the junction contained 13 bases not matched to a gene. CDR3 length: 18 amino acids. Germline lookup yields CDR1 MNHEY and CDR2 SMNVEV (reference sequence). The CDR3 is CASSSARLLAGGLETQYF. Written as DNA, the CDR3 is TGTGCCAGCAGTTCAGCCAGGTTACTAGCGGGGGGGCTTGAGACCCAGTACTTC.

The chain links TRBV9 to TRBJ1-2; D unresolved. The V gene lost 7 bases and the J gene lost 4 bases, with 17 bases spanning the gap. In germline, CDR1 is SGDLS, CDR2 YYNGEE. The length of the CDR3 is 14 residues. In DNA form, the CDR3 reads TGTGCCAGCGGTGGTAGCAGAAATCCCTATGGCTACACCTTC. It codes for CASGGSRNPYGYTF.

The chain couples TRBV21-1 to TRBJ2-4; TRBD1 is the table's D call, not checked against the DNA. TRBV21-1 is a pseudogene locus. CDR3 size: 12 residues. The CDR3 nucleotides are TGTGCCAGCAGCTCCCCGGACAGGGAAGTTGACTTC. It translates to CASSSPDREVDF.

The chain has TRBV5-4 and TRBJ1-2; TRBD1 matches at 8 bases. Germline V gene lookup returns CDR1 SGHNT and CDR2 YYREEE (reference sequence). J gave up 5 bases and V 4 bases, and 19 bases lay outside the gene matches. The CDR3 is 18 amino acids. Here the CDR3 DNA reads TGTGCCAGCAGCAGGGCGGGACAGGTCCCCGGGGGAGGATATGGCTACACCTTC. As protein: CASSRAGQVPGGGYGYTF. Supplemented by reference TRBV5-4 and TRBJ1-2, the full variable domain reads ETGVTQSPTHLIKTRGQQVTLRCSSQSGHNTVSWYQQALGQGPQFIFQYYREEENGRGNFPPRFSGLQFPNYSSELNVNALELDDSALYLCASSRAGQVPGGGYGYTFGSGTRLTVV.

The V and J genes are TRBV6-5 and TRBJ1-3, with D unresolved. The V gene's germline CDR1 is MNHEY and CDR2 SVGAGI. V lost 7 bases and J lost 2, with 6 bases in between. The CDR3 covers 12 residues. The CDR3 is CASTPAGNTIYF. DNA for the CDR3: TGTGCCAGCACCCCAGCTGGAAACACCATATATTTT.

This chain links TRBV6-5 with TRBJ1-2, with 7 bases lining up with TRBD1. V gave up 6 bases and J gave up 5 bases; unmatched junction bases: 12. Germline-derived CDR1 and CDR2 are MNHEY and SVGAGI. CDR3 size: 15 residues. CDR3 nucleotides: TGTGCCAGCAGCCCTCAGGGGGGACCGCGATATGGCTACACCTTC. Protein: CASSPQGGPRYGYTF.

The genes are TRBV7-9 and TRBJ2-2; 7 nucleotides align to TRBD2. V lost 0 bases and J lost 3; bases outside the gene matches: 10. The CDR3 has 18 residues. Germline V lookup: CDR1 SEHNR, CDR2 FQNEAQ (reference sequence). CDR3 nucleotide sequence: TGTGCCAGCAGCTTAGCAGAACTGAGCGGGGTTGACACCGGGGAGCTGTTTTTT. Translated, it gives CASSLAELSGVDTGELFF.

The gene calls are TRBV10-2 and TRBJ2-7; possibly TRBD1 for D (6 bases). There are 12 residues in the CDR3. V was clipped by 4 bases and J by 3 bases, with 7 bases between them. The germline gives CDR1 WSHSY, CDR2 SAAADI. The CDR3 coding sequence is TGCGCCAGCAGTGGACAGGTCTACGAGCAGTACTTC. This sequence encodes CASSGQVYEQYF.

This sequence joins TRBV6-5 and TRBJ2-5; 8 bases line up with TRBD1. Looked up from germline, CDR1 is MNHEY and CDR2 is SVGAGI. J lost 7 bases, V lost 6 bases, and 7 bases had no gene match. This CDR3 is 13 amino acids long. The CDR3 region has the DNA TGTGCCAGCAGCCCGACAGGGGTCGGGACCCAGTACTTC. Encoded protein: CASSPTGVGTQYF.

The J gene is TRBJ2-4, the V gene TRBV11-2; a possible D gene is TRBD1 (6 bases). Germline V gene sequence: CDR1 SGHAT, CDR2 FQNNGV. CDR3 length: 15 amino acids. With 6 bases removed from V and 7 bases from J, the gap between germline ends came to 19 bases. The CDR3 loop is CASRRKYRDFNIQYF. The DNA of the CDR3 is TGTGCCAGCAGACGAAAATACAGGGATTTCAACATTCAGTACTTC.

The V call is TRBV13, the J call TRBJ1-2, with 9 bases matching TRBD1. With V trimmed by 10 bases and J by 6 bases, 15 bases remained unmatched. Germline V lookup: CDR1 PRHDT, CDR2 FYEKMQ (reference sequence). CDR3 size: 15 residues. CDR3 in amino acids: CATQLLGTGKHGYTF. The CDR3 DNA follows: TGTGCCACCCAACTCCTCGGGACAGGGAAACATGGCTACACCTTC.

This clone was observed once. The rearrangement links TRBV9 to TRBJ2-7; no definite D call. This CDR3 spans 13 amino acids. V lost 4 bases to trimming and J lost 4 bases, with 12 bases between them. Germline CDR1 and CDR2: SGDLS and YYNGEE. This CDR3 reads CASSSETGYEQYF. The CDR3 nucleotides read TGTGCCAGCAGCTCAGAGACTGGGTACGAGCAGTACTTC.

Here the CDR3 DNA reads TGCAGCGCTCAGGGGCCCTACGAGCAGTACTTC. As protein: CSAQGPYEQYF. The chain combines TRBV29-1 with TRBJ2-7, with D possibly matching TRBD1 (6 bases). This CDR3 contains 11 residues. From germline, CDR1 is SQVTM and CDR2 ANQGSEA. Trimming stripped 7 bases from V and 2 bases from J, with 9 bases between.

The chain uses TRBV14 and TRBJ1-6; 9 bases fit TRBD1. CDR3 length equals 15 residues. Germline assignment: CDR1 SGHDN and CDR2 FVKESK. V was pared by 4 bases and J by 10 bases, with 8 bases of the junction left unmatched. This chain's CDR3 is CASSLPGTGNSPLHF. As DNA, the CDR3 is TGTGCCAGCAGCCTACCCGGGACAGGGAACTCACCCCTCCACTTT.

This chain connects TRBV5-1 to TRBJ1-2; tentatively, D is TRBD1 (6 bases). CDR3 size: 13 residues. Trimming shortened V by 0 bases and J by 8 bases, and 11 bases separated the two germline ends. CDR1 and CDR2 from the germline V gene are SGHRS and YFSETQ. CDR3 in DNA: TGCGCCAGCAGCTTGGAAACAGGGTGGGGCTACACCTTC. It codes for CASSLETGWGYTF.

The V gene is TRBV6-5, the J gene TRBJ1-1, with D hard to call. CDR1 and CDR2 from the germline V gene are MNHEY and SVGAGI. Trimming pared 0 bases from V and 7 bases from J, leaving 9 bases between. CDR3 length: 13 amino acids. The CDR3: CASSYSTGSEAFF. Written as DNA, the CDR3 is TGTGCCAGCAGTTACTCGACCGGGAGTGAAGCTTTCTTT.

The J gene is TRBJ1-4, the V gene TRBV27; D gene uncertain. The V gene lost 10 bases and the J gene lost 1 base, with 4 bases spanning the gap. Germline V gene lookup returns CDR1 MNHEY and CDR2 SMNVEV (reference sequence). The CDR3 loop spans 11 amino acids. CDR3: CATGTNEKLFF. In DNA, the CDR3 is TGTGCCACCGGAACTAATGAAAAACTGTTTTTT.

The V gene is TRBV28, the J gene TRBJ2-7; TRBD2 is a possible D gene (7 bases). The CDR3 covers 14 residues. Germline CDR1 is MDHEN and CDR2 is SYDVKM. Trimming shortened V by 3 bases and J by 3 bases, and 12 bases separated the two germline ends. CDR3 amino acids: CASSLAGALYEQYF. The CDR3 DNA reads TGTGCCAGCAGTTTGGCGGGGGCCCTCTACGAGCAGTACTTC.

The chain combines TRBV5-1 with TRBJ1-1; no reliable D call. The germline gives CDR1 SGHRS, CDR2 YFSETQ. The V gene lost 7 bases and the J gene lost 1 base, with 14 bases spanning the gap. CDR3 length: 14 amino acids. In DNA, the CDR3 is TGCGCCAGCGTTCCCGCGGCGGGGAACACTGAAGCTTTCTTT. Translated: CASVPAAGNTEAFF.

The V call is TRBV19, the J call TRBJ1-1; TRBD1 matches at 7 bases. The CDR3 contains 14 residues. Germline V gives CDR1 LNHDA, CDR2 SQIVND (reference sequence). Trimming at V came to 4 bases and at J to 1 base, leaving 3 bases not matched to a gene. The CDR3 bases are TGTGCCAGTAGTACCACAGGGGCGAACACTGAAGCTTTCTTT. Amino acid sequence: CASSTTGANTEAFF.

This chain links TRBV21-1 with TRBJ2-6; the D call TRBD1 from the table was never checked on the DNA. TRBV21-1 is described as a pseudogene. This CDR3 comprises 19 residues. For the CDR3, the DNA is TGTGCCAGCAGCAAAGCAGCGACAGGGGACTACTCTGGGGCCAACGTCCTGACTTTC. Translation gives CASSKAATGDYSGANVLTF.

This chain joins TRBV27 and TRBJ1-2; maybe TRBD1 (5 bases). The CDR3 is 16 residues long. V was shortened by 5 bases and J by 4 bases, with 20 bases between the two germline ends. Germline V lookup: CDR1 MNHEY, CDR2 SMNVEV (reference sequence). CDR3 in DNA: TGTGCCAGCAGTCCACTGAACCGGGGGAAGGGCTATGGCTACACCTTC. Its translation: CASSPLNRGKGYGYTF.

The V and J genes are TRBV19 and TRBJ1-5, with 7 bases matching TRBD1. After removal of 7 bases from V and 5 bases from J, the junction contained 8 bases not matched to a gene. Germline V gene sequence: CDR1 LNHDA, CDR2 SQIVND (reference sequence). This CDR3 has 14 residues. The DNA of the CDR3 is TGTGCCAGTACTACGGACAGGAGATATCAGCCCCAGCATTTT. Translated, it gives CASTTDRRYQPQHF.

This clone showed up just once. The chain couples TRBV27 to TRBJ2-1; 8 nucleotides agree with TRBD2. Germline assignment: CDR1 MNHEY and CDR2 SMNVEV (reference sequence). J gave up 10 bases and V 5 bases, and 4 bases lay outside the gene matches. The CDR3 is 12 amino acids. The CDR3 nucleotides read TGTGCCAGCAGTACCCCTAGCGGGGAGCAGTTCTTC. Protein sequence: CASSTPSGEQFF.

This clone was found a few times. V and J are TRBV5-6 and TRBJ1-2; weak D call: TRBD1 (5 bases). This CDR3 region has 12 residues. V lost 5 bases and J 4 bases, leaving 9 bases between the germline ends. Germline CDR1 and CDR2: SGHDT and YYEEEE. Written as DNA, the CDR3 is TGTGCCAGCAGGACAGAGTTCTATGGCTACACCTTC. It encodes CASRTEFYGYTF.

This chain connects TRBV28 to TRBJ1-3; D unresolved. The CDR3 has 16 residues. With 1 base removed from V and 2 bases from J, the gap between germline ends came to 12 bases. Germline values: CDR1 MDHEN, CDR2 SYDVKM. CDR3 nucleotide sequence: TGTGCCAGCAGTTTATTGCGCACCACGCCTGGAAACACCATATATTTT. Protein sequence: CASSLLRTTPGNTIYF.

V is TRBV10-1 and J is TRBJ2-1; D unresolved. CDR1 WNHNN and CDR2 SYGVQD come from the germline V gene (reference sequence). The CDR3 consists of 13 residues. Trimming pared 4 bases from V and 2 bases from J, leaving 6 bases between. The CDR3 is CASSVGPYNEQFF. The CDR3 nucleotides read TGCGCCAGCAGTGTGGGCCCCTACAATGAGCAGTTCTTC.

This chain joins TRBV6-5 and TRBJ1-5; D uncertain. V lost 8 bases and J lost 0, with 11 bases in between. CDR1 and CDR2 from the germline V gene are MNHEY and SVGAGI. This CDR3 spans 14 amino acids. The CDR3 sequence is CASAKTYSNQPQHF. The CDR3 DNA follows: TGTGCCAGCGCAAAGACTTATAGCAATCAGCCCCAGCATTTT.